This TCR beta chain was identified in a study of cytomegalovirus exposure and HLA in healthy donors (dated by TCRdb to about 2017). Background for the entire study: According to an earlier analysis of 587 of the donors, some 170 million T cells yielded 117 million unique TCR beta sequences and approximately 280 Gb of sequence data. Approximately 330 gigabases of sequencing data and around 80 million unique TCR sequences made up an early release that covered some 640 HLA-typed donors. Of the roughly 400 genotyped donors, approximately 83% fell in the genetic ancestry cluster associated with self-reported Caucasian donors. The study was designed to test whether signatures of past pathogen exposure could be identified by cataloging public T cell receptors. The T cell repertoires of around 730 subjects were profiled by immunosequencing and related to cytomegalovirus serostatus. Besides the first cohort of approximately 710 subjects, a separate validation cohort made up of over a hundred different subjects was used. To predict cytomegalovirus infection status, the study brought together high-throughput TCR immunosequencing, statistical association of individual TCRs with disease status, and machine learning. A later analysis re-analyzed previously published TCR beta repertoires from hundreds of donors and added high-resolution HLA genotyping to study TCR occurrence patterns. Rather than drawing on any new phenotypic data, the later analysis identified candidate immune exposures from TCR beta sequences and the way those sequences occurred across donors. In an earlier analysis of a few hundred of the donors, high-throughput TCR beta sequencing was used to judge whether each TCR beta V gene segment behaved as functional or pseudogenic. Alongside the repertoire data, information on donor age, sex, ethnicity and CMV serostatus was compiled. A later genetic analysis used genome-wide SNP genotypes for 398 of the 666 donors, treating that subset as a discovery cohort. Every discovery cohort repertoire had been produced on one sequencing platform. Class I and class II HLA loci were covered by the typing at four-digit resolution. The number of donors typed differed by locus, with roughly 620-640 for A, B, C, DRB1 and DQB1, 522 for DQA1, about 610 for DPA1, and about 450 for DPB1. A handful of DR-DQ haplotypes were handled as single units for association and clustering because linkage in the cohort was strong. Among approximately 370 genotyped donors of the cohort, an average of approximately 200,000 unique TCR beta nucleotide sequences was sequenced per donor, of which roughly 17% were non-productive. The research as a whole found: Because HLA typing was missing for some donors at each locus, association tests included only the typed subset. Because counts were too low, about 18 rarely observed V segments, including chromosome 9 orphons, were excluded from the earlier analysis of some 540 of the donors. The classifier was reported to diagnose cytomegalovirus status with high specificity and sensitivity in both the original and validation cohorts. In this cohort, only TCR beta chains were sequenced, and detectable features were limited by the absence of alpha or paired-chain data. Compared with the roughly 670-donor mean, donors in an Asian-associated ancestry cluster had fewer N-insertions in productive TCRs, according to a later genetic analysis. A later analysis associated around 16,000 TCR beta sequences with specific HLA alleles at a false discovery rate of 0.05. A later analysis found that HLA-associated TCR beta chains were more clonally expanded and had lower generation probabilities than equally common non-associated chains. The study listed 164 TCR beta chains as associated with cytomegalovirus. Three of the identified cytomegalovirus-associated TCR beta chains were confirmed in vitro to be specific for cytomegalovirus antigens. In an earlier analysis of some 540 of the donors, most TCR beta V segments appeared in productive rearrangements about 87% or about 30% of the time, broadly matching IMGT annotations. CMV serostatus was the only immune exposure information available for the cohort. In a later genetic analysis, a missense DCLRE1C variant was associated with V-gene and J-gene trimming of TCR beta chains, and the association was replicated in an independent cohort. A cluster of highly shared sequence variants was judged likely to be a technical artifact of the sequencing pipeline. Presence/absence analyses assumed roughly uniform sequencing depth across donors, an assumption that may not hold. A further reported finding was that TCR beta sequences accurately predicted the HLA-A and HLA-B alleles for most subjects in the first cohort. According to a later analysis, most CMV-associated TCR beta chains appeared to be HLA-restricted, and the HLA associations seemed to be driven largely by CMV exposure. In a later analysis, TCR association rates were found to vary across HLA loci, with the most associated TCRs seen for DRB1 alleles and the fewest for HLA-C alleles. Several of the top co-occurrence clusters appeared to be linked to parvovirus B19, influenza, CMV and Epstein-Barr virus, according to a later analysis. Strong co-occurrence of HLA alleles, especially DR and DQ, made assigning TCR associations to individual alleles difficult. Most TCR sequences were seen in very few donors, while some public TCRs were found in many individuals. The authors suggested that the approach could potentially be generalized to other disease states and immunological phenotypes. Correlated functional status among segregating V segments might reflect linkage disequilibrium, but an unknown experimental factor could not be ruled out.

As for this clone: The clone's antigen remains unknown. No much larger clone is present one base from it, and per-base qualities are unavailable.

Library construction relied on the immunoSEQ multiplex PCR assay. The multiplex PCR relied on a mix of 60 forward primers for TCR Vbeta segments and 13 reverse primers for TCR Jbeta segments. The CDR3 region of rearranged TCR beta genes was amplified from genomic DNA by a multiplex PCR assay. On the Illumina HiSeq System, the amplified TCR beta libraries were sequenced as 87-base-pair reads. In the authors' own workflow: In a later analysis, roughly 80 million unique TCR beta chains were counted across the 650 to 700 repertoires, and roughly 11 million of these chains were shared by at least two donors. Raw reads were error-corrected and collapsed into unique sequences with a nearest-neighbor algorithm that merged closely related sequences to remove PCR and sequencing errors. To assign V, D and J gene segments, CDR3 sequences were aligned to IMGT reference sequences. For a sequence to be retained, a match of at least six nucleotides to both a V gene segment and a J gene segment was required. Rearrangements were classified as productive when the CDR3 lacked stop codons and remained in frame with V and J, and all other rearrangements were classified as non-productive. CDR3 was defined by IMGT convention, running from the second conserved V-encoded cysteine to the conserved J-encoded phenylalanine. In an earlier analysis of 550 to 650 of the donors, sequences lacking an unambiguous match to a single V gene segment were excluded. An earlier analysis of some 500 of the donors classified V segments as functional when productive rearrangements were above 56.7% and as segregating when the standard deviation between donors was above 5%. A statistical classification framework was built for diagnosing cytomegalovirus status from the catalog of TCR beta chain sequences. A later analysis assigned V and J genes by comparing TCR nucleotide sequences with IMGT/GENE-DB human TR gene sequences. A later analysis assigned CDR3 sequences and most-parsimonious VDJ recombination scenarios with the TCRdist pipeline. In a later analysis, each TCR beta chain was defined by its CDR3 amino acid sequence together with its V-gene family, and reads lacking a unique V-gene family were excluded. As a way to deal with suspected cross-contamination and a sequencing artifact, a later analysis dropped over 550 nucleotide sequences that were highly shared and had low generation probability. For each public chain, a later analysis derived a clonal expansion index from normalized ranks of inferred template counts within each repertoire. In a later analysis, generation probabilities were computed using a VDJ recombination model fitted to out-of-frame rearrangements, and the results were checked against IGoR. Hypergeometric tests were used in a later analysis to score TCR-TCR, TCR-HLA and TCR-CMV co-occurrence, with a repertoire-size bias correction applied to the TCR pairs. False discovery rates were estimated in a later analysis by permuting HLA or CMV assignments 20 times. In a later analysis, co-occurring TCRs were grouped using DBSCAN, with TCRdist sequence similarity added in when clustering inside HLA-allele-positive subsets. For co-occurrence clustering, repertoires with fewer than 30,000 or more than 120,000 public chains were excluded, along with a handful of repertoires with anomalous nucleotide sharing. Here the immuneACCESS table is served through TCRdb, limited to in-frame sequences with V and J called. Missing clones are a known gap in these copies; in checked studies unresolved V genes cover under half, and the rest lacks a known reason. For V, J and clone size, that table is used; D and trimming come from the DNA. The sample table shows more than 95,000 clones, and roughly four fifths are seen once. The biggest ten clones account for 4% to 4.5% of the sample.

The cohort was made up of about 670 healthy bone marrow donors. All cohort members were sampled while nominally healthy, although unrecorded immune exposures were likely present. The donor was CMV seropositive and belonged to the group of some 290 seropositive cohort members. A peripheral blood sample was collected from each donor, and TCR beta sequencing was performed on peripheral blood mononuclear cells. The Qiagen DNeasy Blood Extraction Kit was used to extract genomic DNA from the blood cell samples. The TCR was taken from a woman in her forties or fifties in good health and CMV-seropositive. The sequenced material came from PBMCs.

The CDR3 amino acid sequence is: CASSGGINEQFF. The nucleotide sequence reads as follows: TGTGCCAGCAGCGGGGGGATCAATGAGCAGTTCTTC. Rearrangement joined TRBV11-2 to TRBJ2-1; a tentative D match to TRBD2 spans 6 bases. Cut back by 5 bases and 6 bases, the V and J ends lie 8 bases apart. CDR1 SGHAT and CDR2 FQNNGV are derived from the germline V gene. Spanning cysteine to phenylalanine, the CDR3 consists of 12 amino acids. The DNA shown is the 36-base CDR3, in frame from base 1.